This T cell receptor (beta chain) was observed in a study of T cells in Graves' hyperthyroidism and ophthalmopathy. Whole-study results and caveats: From stable hyperthyroidism, ophthalmopathy was set apart by a 13 V-J model. Ophthalmopathy onset followed model prediction by a median about six months.

This clonotype came up many times. Antigen specificity is unknown. This CDR3 contains 15 residues. V shed 1 base and J 4 bases; nucleotides not matched to a gene: 2. The V gene's germline CDR1 is LNHNV and CDR2 YYDKDF (reference sequence). RNA transcripts yielded amplified TCR beta CDR3 regions. A set of HTBI primers served as the primers for a first-round RT-PCR of the TCR CDR3. One entry per CDR3 protein results from TCRdb running MiXCR on the multiplex PCR reads. Found here are hundreds of thousands of distinct CDR3 sequences, 16% of them singletons; the top ten hold around a sixth. Material for sequencing was blood. This chain connects TRBV15 to TRBJ2-3; 10 positions agree with TRBD2. The clonotype was recovered from a woman between 18 and 30 years old with Graves' hyperthyroidism. CDR3 sequence reads: CATSRASGRADTQYF. The CDR3, as DNA: TGTGCCACCAGCAGAGCTAGCGGGAGAGCAGATACGCAGTATTTT.